This passage covers 21 T cell receptor beta chains from one sample sequenced in a study of shared clonotypes between healthy human individuals. Produced via immunoSEQ multiplex PCR; TCRdb's table is partial and in-frame only. Of 1.6 million or so clones in the sample, more than 95% are singletons; the top ten hold about 1.2%. Sequences were obtained from naive CD4+ T cells sorted from blood. Subset defined: CD45RA+ positively selected. The source is a man aged 25 to 45 in good health.

The gene calls are TRBV25-1 and TRBJ2-3, with 10 positions matching TRBD1. Germline CDR1 MGHDK, CDR2 SYGVNS. The CDR3 totals 12 residues. V was pared by 8 bases and J by 14 bases, with 10 bases of the junction left unmatched. Here the CDR3 reads CASGDRGMGLYF. The CDR3 region has the DNA TGTGCCAGCGGGGACAGGGGTATGGGACTGTATTTT.

This clone was found a few times. The rearrangement uses TRBV18 and TRBJ2-1; 7 bases map to TRBD1. The CDR3 has 15 amino acids. The junction had 15 bases not matched to a gene; V was cut back by 10 bases and J by 6 bases. In germline, CDR1 is KGHSH, CDR2 LQKENI. The CDR3 DNA reads as TGTGCCACAAGGGCGACAGGGTTTGACTTCAATGAGCAGTTCTTC. It is translated as CATRATGFDFNEQFF.

The chain is built from TRBV5-1 and TRBJ2-3; 11 nucleotides align to TRBD2. The CDR3 is 16 amino acids. V was clipped by 1 base and J by 2 bases; unmatched bases: 3. CDR1 and CDR2 (germline): SGHRS, YFSETQ. The CDR3 DNA follows: TGCGCCAGCAGCTTGACTAGCGGGAGCGTCACAGATACGCAGTATTTT. Translation gives CASSLTSGSVTDTQYF. Drawing the rest from reference TRBV5-1 and TRBJ2-3, the complete variable domain is KAGVTQTPRYLIKTRGQQVTLSCSPISGHRSVSWYQQTPGQGLQFLFEYFSETQRNKGNFPGRFSGRQFSNSRSEMNVSTLELGDSALYLCASSLTSGSVTDTQYFGPGTRLTVL.

Concerning this clone itself: This same CDR3 is encoded by further DNA sequences in the sample. V gene TRBV28 combines with J gene TRBJ2-3; no definite D call. Trimming shortened V by 2 bases and J by 4 bases, and 7 bases separated the two germline ends. Germline V gives CDR1 MDHEN, CDR2 SYDVKM. The CDR3 sequence is 13 residues long. CDR3 sequence: CASSLGVPDTQYF. The CDR3 DNA follows: TGTGCCAGCAGTTTAGGGGTCCCAGATACGCAGTATTTT.

The J gene is TRBJ2-7, the V gene TRBV19; 8 nucleotides match TRBD1. J lost 2 bases, V lost 3 bases, and 6 bases had no gene match. From germline, CDR1 is LNHDA and CDR2 SQIVND (reference sequence). CDR3 length equals 15 residues. Here the CDR3 reads CASSILGQATYEQYF. CDR3 nucleotides: TGTGCCAGTAGTATTTTGGGACAGGCCACCTACGAGCAGTACTTC.

The gene calls are TRBV28 and TRBJ2-7; D is possibly TRBD1 (6 bases). Trimming cost V 3 bases and J 5 bases, with 14 bases left between them. CDR1 MDHEN and CDR2 SYDVKM come from the germline V gene. This CDR3 comprises 14 residues. The CDR3 reads CASSLGAGWHEQYF. Written as DNA, the CDR3 is TGTGCCAGCAGTTTGGGGGCAGGGTGGCACGAGCAGTACTTC.

The chain employs TRBV6-1 and TRBJ2-7; a weak D match, TRBD2 (6 bases). The CDR3 length is 14 residues. V was shortened by 6 bases and J by 4 bases, with 16 bases between the two germline ends. The germline V gene has CDR1 MNHNS and CDR2 SASEGT. This CDR3 is CASRMSEGRYEQYF. The CDR3 DNA reads as TGTGCCAGCAGGATGTCGGAGGGCCGTTACGAGCAGTACTTC.

The chain carries TRBV28 and TRBJ2-3, with D tentatively TRBD2 (5 bases). V gave up 4 bases and J gave up 6 bases, with 11 bases separating them. The CDR3 loop spans 13 amino acids. Germline loops: CDR1 MDHEN, CDR2 SYDVKM. CDR3 sequence: CASSSPGSDTQYF. The CDR3 region has the DNA TGTGCCAGCAGTTCTCCGGGATCTGATACGCAGTATTTT.

The V gene is TRBV6-1, the J gene TRBJ1-2; tentative D call: TRBD1 (5 bases). Between the trimmed V and J ends, which lost 2 bases and 2 bases, there was a span of 12 bases. This CDR3 spans 15 amino acids. Per germline, CDR1 MNHNS and CDR2 SASEGT. This CDR3 is CASSEFGTVNYGYTF. The CDR3 DNA sequence: TGTGCCAGCAGTGAATTCGGGACGGTCAACTATGGCTACACCTTC.

This chain uses TRBV25-1 with TRBJ2-5; D perhaps matches TRBD1 (6 bases). V was trimmed by 4 bases and J by 1 base, leaving 16 bases between them. In germline, CDR1 is MGHDK, CDR2 SYGVNS. The CDR3 has 16 amino acids. Here the CDR3 reads CASSGRTAATQETQYF. CDR3 nucleotide sequence: TGTGCCAGCAGTGGGAGGACAGCAGCAACCCAAGAGACCCAGTACTTC.

Of note for this clone: The same CDR3 arises from other DNA sequences in this sample as well. The rearrangement links TRBV5-1 to TRBJ2-5; TRBD1 might be the D (6 bases). CDR3 length equals 14 residues. V gave up 1 base and J gave up 2 bases, with 9 bases separating them. Germline CDR1 SGHRS, CDR2 YFSETQ. The CDR3 nucleotides read TGCGCCAGCAGCTTGACAGGGATTCAAGAGACCCAGTACTTC. Its translation: CASSLTGIQETQYF.

V gene TRBV19 combines with J gene TRBJ2-1, with D perhaps being TRBD1 or TRBD2 (5 bases each). Deletions cut 5 bases from V and 8 bases from J, with 16 bases between. This CDR3 comprises 14 residues. Germline CDR1 LNHDA, CDR2 SQIVND (reference sequence). The CDR3 protein is CASSRPPGLDEQFF. CDR3 bases: TGTGCCAGTAGTCGGCCGCCGGGGCTCGATGAGCAGTTCTTC.

The chain recombines TRBV10-2 with TRBJ2-7; TRBD2 agrees at 7 bases. CDR1 is WSHSY and CDR2 is SAAADI in the germline V gene. V shed 2 bases, J shed 0 bases, and the junction held 7 bases outside the gene matches. The length of the CDR3 is 16 residues. CDR3 bases: TGCGCCAGCAGTGAGGGGAGGGTAGCGGCCTCCTACGAGCAGTACTTC. Amino acid sequence: CASSEGRVAASYEQYF.

This chain connects TRBV29-1 to TRBJ1-4; 7 positions match TRBD1. The germline CDR1 and CDR2 sequences are SQVTM and ANQGSEA. The CDR3 is 13 amino acids. The V and J ends lost 6 bases and 3 bases, in that order; junction bases with no gene match: 4. CDR3 protein: CSVYRGSNEKLFF. Written as DNA, the CDR3 is TGCAGCGTCTACAGGGGCTCTAATGAAAAACTGTTTTTT.

The rearrangement uses TRBV5-1 and TRBJ2-4; 8 bases line up with TRBD1. J lost 2 bases, V lost 7 bases, and 5 bases had no gene match. Germline loops: CDR1 SGHRS, CDR2 YFSETQ. CDR3 length: 14 residues. This CDR3 reads CASGTGTSKNIQYF. CDR3 nucleotides: TGCGCCAGCGGGACAGGCACCTCCAAAAACATTCAGTACTTC.

The CDR3 nucleotides read TGTGCCAGCAGCCGCAGGCAGCGGAGCGAGCAGTACTTC. It is translated as CASSRRQRSEQYF. The V call is TRBV13, the J call TRBJ2-7; perhaps TRBD2 as D (5 bases). Per the germline V gene, CDR1 is PRHDT and CDR2 is FYEKMQ (reference sequence). The V end lost 5 bases, the J end lost 6 bases, and 14 bases lay between the germline ends. The CDR3 extends over 13 amino acids.

A note on this clone: Other DNA variants within this sample encode the same CDR3. CDR3 nucleotides: TGTGCCAGCAGTTACGGGACAGCTTACAATGAGCAGTTCTTC. Its protein product is CASSYGTAYNEQFF. The J gene is TRBJ2-1, the V gene TRBV6-5, with 7 bases that match TRBD1. V trimming: 2 bases; J trimming: 4 bases; junction bases outside the gene matches: 2. The length of the CDR3 is 14 residues. In germline, CDR1 is MNHEY, CDR2 SVGAGI.

This chain connects TRBV14 to TRBJ2-7, with a possible D match to TRBD2 (6 bases). Germline assignment: CDR1 SGHDN and CDR2 FVKESK. V was cut by 4 bases and J by 13 bases, with 23 bases left in between. The CDR3 extends over 14 amino acids. In DNA form, the CDR3 reads TGTGCCAGCAGCCCCTGGCCGGGGGTCCAGCGATCCTACTTC. Its protein product is CASSPWPGVQRSYF.

This chain uses TRBV11-2 with TRBJ2-7; 9 bases are shared with TRBD1. CDR1 and CDR2 (germline): SGHAT, FQNNGV. V was clipped by 5 bases and J by 7 bases; unmatched bases: 12. This CDR3 has 15 amino acids. CDR3 sequence: CASSRKDRGLWEQYF. The DNA for the CDR3 is TGTGCCAGCAGCCGAAAGGACAGGGGCCTTTGGGAGCAGTACTTC.

J is TRBJ2-2 and V is TRBV5-1; TRBD2 matches 10 bases. Losses at the gene ends were 7 bases for V and 6 bases for J; bases not matched to a gene: 3. This CDR3 spans 13 amino acids. Germline assignment: CDR1 SGHRS and CDR2 YFSETQ. Here the CDR3 DNA reads TGCGCCAGCGGGACTAGCGTTGCCGGGGAGCTGTTTTTT. It encodes CASGTSVAGELFF. Full variable domain (outside the CDR3, taken from reference TRBV5-1 and TRBJ2-2): KAGVTQTPRYLIKTRGQQVTLSCSPISGHRSVSWYQQTPGQGLQFLFEYFSETQRNKGNFPGRFSGRQFSNSRSEMNVSTLELGDSALYLCASGTSVAGELFFGEGSRLTVL.

The chain recombines TRBV5-4 with TRBJ2-3; 7 positions agree with TRBD1. CDR1 SGHNT and CDR2 YYREEE come from the germline V gene (reference sequence). The CDR3 loop spans 13 amino acids. Trimming at V came to 4 bases and at J to 2 bases, leaving 1 base not matched to a gene. CDR3: CASSGTATDTQYF. In nucleotides, the CDR3 is TGTGCCAGCAGCGGGACAGCCACAGATACGCAGTATTTT.